Below are 21 T cell receptor beta chains sequenced from a single sample in a study of T cells in Graves' hyperthyroidism and ophthalmopathy (dated by TCRdb to the late 2010s). Libraries were made using multiplex PCR. The instrument was an Illumina HiSeq 2000. The TCR beta CDR3 regions were amplified from RNA transcripts. The first round of RT-PCR for the TCR CDR3 was performed with the HTBI primer set and the Qiagen OneStep RT-PCR kit. Starting from the raw public reads, TCRdb applied fastp trimming at Q25, assembled clones with MiXCR and retained in-frame beta chains. Each CDR3 protein appears once, grouped with its most common genes and DNA. The sample yields hundreds of thousands of distinct CDR3 sequences; 15% to 17% were counted once. Clones ranked in the top ten supply 25% to 30% of the sample. Material for sequencing was blood. The receptors come from a woman aged 18-30 years with Graves' hyperthyroidism that later progressed to Graves' ophthalmopathy.

The rearrangement joins TRBV29-1 to TRBJ2-1, with 10 bases lining up with TRBD2. V shed 3 bases, J shed 3 bases, and the junction held 5 bases outside the gene matches. The CDR3 runs to 15 residues. Looked up from germline, CDR1 is SQVTM and CDR2 is ANQGSEA. The CDR3 DNA follows: TGCAGCGTTGACTGGCTAGCGGGAGTCTACAATGAGCAGTTCTTC. Translation: CSVDWLAGVYNEQFF.

The chain employs TRBV6-1 and TRBJ2-7, with 7 bases that match TRBD2. Germline CDR1 and CDR2: MNHNS and SASEGT. With 1 base clipped from V and 1 base from J, the junction kept 4 bases outside the gene matches. The CDR3 runs to 15 residues. CDR3 in DNA: TGTGCCAGCAGTGAAGGGGGCGGGGGATCCTACGAGCAGTACTTC. It specifies CASSEGGGGSYEQYF.

The V and J genes are TRBV6-2 or TRBV6-3 and TRBJ2-3; TRBD2 matches 10 bases. This CDR3 region has 15 residues. V was pared by 7 bases and J by 1 base, with 5 bases of the junction left unmatched. CDR1 and CDR2 from the germline V gene are MNHEY and SVGEGT. The CDR3 sequence: CASTLSGRRTDTQYF. CDR3 DNA sequence: TGTGCCAGCACTCTTAGCGGGAGGCGCACAGATACGCAGTATTTT.

This clonotype was counted ten times or more. The chain joins TRBV12-3 or TRBV12-4 to TRBJ2-3; no firm D call. Trimming took 5 bases from V and 6 from J, leaving 6 bases between them. The CDR3 is 11 residues long. The CDR3 spells CASSPADTQYF. In nucleotides, the CDR3 is TGTGCCAGCAGTCCTGCGGATACGCAGTATTTT.

This clonotype has at least ten counts. The genes are TRBV2 and TRBJ1-4, with D unresolved. The CDR3 has 10 amino acids. Per the germline V gene, CDR1 is SNHLY and CDR2 is FYNNEI. V lost 4 bases and J lost 10, with 4 bases in between. Here the CDR3 reads CASSVGKLFF. The CDR3 DNA reads as TGTGCCAGCAGTGTTGGAAAACTGTTTTTT.

The chain carries TRBV20-1 and TRBJ2-7; 14 bases fit TRBD2. CDR3 size: 15 residues. Germline CDR1 and CDR2: DFQATT and SNEGSKA (reference sequence). The V gene end was trimmed by 1 base and the J gene end by 1 base; junction bases not matched to a gene: 0. The CDR3 nucleotides read TGCAGTGCTAGAGGACTAGCGGGAGGGTCCTACGAGCAGTACTTC. Its protein is CSARGLAGGSYEQYF.

CDR3 residues: CATSSDRYGQPQHF. The DNA for the CDR3 is TGTGCCACCAGTTCTGACAGGTACGGTCAGCCCCAGCATTTT. The chain couples TRBV24-1 to TRBJ1-5, with D tentatively TRBD1 (6 bases). The germline gives CDR1 KGHDR, CDR2 SFDVKD. Trimming removed 6 bases from V and 6 bases from J, with 14 bases in between. This CDR3 has 14 residues.

This clonotype has ten or more counts. The CDR3 DNA is TGTGCCAGCAGCCACCCCGCGGGGGGGAGCGTAGGGAACACTGAAGCTTTCTTT. It specifies CASSHPAGGSVGNTEAFF. The chain joins TRBV3-1 to TRBJ1-1; perhaps TRBD1 as D (5 bases). CDR1 and CDR2 from the germline V gene are LGHDT and YNNKEL (reference sequence). With 3 bases removed from V and 1 base from J, the gap between germline ends came to 21 bases. This CDR3 has 18 residues.

The genes are TRBV11-2 and TRBJ2-1; D unresolved. The germline V gene has CDR1 SGHAT and CDR2 FQNNGV. The CDR3 is 14 residues long. Trimming took 1 base from V and 10 from J, leaving 14 bases between them. CDR3 in amino acids: CASSLGTLRVEQFF. Written as DNA, the CDR3 is TGTGCCAGCAGCTTAGGGACGCTCCGAGTGGAGCAGTTCTTC.

CDR3 in DNA: TGTGCCAGCAGCGCCAGCGGGAGGGCCTTCGATGAGCAGTTCTTC. It translates to CASSASGRAFDEQFF. The chain is built from TRBV9 and TRBJ2-1, with 10 bases that match TRBD2. The junction had 8 bases not matched to a gene; V was cut back by 3 bases and J by 8 bases. The CDR3 spans 15 residues. The germline CDR1 and CDR2 sequences are SGDLS and YYNGEE.

This clonotype was counted ten times or more. The V gene is TRBV28, the J gene TRBJ2-1, with 12 bases that match TRBD2. This CDR3 spans 17 amino acids. J was trimmed by 4 bases and V by 4 bases; bases with no gene match: 8. Per germline, CDR1 MDHEN and CDR2 SYDVKM. The DNA of the CDR3 is TGTGCCAGCAGTTCACTAGCGGGAGGTCCAGGGTACAATGAGCAGTTCTTC. It encodes CASSSLAGGPGYNEQFF.

The CDR3 is CSAAGLKSGYTF. Here the CDR3 DNA reads TGCAGTGCCGCGGGTTTGAAGAGCGGCTACACCTTC. The chain carries TRBV20-1 and TRBJ1-2; no clear D gene. V lost 6 bases and J 8 bases, leaving 16 bases between the germline ends. CDR1 and CDR2 from the germline V gene are DFQATT and SNEGSKA (reference sequence). The CDR3 sequence is 12 residues long.

This clonotype was counted between two and nine times. The V gene is TRBV14, the J gene TRBJ2-7, with 12 bases aligning to TRBD1. Germline V gene lookup returns CDR1 SGHDN and CDR2 FVKESK. The CDR3 is 16 amino acids. Losses at the gene ends were 0 bases for V and 8 bases for J; bases not matched to a gene: 8. The CDR3 nucleotides read TGTGCCAGCAGCCAAGAGGGACAGGGGGCTGTAATCAAGCAGTACTTC. The encoded protein is CASSQEGQGAVIKQYF.

This clonotype was found many times. The V call is TRBV7-2, the J call TRBJ2-1; 7 bases align to TRBD1. This CDR3 contains 15 residues. Germline values: CDR1 SGHTA, CDR2 FQGNSA. V shed 5 bases and J 9 bases; nucleotides not matched to a gene: 13. The CDR3 region has the DNA TGTGCCAGCAGCCCAAACAGGGGCGCCCTAGGTGAGCAGTTCTTC. The encoded protein is CASSPNRGALGEQFF. The whole variable domain, remainder taken from reference TRBV7-2 and TRBJ2-1, is GAGVSQSPSNKVTEKGKDVELRCDPISGHTALYWYRQSLGQGLEFLIYFQGNSAPDKSGLPSDRFSAERTGGSVSTLTIQRTQQEDSAVYLCASSPNRGALGEQFFGPGTRLTVL.

This clonotype was seen repeatedly, ten times or more. This sequence joins TRBV7-2 and TRBJ2-7; unclear D gene. The germline CDR1 and CDR2 sequences are SGHTA and FQGNSA. The CDR3 is 13 residues long. V was cut by 2 bases and J by 0 bases, with 5 bases left in between. CDR3 DNA: TGTGCCAGCAGCTTATTGTACTCCTACGAGCAGTACTTC. It yields the protein CASSLLYSYEQYF.

The sample holds many counts of this clonotype. This chain connects TRBV11-2 to TRBJ2-1; D is unclear. The CDR3 runs 16 residues. V lost 1 base to trimming and J lost 2 bases, with 12 bases between them. Looked up from germline, CDR1 is SGHAT and CDR2 is FQNNGV. Written as DNA, the CDR3 is TGTGCCAGCAGCTTAGGGGTAGCTACCCCCTACAATGAGCAGTTCTTC. This translates into CASSLGVATPYNEQFF.

This clonotype was observed many times. This chain links TRBV3-1 with TRBJ2-7; 8 bases match TRBD1. CDR1 and CDR2 (germline): LGHDT, YNNKEL (reference sequence). The trim removed 7 bases at V and 6 bases at J, leaving 11 bases unmatched. CDR3 length: 14 residues. The CDR3 coding sequence is TGTGCCAGCACCATGGGCCACAGGGGGAGCGAGCAGTACTTC. Translated: CASTMGHRGSEQYF.

V gene TRBV24-1 combines with J gene TRBJ2-7, with no clear D. With 5 bases removed from V and 7 bases from J, the gap between germline ends came to 17 bases. The CDR3 length is 14 residues. Looked up from germline, CDR1 is KGHDR and CDR2 is SFDVKD. The CDR3 bases are TGTGCCACCAGTGCCCTCGGCGTGTACAATGAGCAGTACTTC. Translated, it gives CATSALGVYNEQYF.

This rearrangement joins TRBV27 to TRBJ2-7; a possible D gene is TRBD2 (5 bases). CDR1 and CDR2 from the germline V gene are MNHEY and SMNVEV (reference sequence). Trimming cost V 4 bases and J 5 bases, with 12 bases left between them. The CDR3 is 13 residues long. The CDR3 bases are TGTGCCAGCAGTTCGGGGAGAGTCCACGAGCAGTACTTC. This encodes CASSSGRVHEQYF.

Many counts were recorded for this clonotype. The J gene is TRBJ2-1, the V gene TRBV6-1; 9 nucleotides agree with TRBD2. This CDR3 spans 15 amino acids. V shed 6 bases and J 5 bases; nucleotides not matched to a gene: 8. Germline V gene sequence: CDR1 MNHNS, CDR2 SASEGT. The DNA for the CDR3 is TGTGCCAGCAGCGAGACTAGCGGAACACACAATGAGCAGTTCTTC. This translates into CASSETSGTHNEQFF.

This clonotype has ten or more counts. The chain is built from TRBV6-1 and TRBJ2-7; no clear D. Per the germline V gene, CDR1 is MNHNS and CDR2 is SASEGT. Trimming left V 5 bases short and J 0 bases short, with 17 bases between. This CDR3 region has 16 residues. In nucleotides, the CDR3 is TGTGCCAGCAGTTGGGCTAACCCCACCATCTCCTACGAGCAGTACTTC. Its translation is CASSWANPTISYEQYF.